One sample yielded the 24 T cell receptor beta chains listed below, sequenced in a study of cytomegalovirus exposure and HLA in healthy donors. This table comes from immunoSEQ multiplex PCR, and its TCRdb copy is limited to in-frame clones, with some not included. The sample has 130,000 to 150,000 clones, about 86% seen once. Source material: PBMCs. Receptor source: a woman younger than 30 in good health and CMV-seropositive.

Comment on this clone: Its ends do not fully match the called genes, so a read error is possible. The chain's CDR3 is CASSLAGGRDEQYF. The CDR3, as DNA: TGTGCTAGCAGCTTAGCGGGGGGGCGGGACGAGCAGTACTTC. The rearrangement joins TRBV7-7 to TRBJ2-7; 11 bases are shared with TRBD2. CDR3 length equals 14 residues. Germline lookup yields CDR1 SSHAT and CDR2 FNYEAQ (reference sequence). The full variable domain, with the rest looked up from reference TRBV7-7 and TRBJ2-7, is GAGVSQSPRYKVTKRGQDVTLRCDPISSHATLYWYQQALGQGPEFLTYFNYEAQPDKSGLPSDRFSAERPEGSISTLTIQRTEQRDSAMYRCASSLAGGRDEQYFGPGTRLTVT.

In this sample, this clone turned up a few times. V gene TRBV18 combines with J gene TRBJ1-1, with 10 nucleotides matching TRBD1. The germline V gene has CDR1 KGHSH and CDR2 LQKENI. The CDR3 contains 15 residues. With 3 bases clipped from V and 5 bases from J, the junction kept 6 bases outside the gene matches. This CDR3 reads CASSPRDRGGTEAFF. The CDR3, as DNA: TGTGCCAGCTCACCGCGGGACAGGGGTGGGACTGAAGCTTTCTTT.

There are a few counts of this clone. The CDR3 region has the DNA TGTGCCTGGAAGCGTGCCCAGACTGAAGCTTTCTTT. It encodes CAWKRAQTEAFF. The chain carries TRBV30 and TRBJ1-1; D is ambiguous. The CDR3 runs to 12 residues. Trimming removed 4 bases at V and 5 bases at J, with 11 bases between. Germline values: CDR1 GTSNPN, CDR2 SVGIG (reference sequence).

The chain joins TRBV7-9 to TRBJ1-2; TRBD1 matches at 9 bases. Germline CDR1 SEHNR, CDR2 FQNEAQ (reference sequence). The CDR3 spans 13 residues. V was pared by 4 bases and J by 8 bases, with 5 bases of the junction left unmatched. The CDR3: CASSWDRASGYTF. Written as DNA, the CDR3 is TGTGCCAGCAGCTGGGACAGGGCCTCCGGCTACACCTTC.

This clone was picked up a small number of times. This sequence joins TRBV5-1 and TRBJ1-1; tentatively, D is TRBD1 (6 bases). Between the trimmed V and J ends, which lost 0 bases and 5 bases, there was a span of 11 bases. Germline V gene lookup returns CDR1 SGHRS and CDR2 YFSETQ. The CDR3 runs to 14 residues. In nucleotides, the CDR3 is TGCGCCAGCAGCTTGGACAGGGCCCCTACTGAAGCTTTCTTT. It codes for CASSLDRAPTEAFF.

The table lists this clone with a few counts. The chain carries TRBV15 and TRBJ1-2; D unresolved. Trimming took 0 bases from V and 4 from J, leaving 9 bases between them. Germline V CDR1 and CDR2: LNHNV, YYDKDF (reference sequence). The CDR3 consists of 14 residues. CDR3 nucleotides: TGTGCCACCAGCAGAGAGAGGGAAGTCTATGGCTACACCTTC. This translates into CATSREREVYGYTF.

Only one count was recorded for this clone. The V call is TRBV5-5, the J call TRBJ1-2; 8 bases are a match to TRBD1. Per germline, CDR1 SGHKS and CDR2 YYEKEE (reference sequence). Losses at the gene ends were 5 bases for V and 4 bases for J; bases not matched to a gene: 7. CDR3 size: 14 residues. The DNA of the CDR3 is TGTGCCAGCAGTTTCCCGACAGGGGTCTATGGCTACACCTTC. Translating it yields CASSFPTGVYGYTF.

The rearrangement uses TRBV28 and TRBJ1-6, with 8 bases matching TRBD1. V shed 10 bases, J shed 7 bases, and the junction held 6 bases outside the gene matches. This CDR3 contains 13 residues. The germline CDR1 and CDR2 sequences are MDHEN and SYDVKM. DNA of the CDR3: TGTGCCATTCGACAGGGGCAAAATTCACCCCTCCACTTT. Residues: CAIRQGQNSPLHF. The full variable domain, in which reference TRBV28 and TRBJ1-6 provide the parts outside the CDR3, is DVKVTQSSRYLVKRTGEKVFLECVQDMDHENMFWYRQDPGLGLRLIYFSYDVKMKEKGDIPEGYSVSREKKERFSLILESASTNQTSMYLCAIRQGQNSPLHFGNGTRLTVT.

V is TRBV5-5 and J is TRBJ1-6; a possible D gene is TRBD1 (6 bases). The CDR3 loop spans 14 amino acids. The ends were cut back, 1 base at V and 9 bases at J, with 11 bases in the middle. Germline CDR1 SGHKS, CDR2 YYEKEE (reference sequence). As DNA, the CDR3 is TGTGCCAGCAGCTTGCCGGGGGGCTTTTCACCCCTCCACTTT. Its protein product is CASSLPGGFSPLHF.

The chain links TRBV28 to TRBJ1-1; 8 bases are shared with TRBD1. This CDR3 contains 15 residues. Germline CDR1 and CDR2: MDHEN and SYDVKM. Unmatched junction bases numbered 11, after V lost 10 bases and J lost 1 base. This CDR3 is CATKPGGRGNTEAFF. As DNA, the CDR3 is TGTGCCACCAAACCAGGGGGCAGAGGGAACACTGAAGCTTTCTTT. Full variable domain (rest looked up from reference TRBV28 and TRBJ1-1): DVKVTQSSRYLVKRTGEKVFLECVQDMDHENMFWYRQDPGLGLRLIYFSYDVKMKEKGDIPEGYSVSREKKERFSLILESASTNQTSMYLCATKPGGRGNTEAFFGQGTRLTVV.

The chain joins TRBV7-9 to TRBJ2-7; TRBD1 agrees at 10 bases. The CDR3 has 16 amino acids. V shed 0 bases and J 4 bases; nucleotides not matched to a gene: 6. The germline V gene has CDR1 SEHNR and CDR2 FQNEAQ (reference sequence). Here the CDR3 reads CASSLALGQGTYEQYF. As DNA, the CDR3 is TGTGCCAGCAGCTTAGCGTTGGGACAGGGGACTTACGAGCAGTACTTC.

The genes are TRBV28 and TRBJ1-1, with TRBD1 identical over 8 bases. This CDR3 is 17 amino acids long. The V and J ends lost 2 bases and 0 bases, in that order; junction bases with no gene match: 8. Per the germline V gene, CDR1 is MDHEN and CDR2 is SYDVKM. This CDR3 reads CASSLHRQGIMNTEAFF. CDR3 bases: TGTGCCAGCAGTTTACACCGACAGGGGATCATGAACACTGAAGCTTTCTTT.

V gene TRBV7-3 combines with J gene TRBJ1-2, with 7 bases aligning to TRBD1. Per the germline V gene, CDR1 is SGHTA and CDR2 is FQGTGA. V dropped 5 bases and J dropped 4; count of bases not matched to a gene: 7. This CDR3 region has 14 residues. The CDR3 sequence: CASSHRQGAYGYTF. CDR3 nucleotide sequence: TGTGCCAGCAGCCACAGACAGGGAGCCTATGGCTACACCTTC.

For the CDR3, the DNA is TGTGCCAGCTCACCGGGGCCAGACTCGAGTGGCTACACCTTC. Its protein is CASSPGPDSSGYTF. This chain joins TRBV18 and TRBJ1-2; TRBD1 might be the D (5 bases). The CDR3 has 14 amino acids. V was shortened by 3 bases and J by 7 bases, with 15 bases between the two germline ends. Germline values: CDR1 KGHSH, CDR2 LQKENI.

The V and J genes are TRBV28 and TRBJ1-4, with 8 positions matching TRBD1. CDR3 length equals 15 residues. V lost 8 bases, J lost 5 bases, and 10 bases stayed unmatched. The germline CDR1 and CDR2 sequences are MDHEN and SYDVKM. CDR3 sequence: CASRLLQGVNEKLFF. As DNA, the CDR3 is TGTGCCAGCCGACTATTACAGGGGGTAAATGAAAAACTGTTTTTT.

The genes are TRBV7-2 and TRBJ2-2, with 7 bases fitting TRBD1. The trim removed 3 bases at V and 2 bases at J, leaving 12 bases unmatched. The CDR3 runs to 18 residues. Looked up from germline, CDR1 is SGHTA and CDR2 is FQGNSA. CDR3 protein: CASSFRRWDRPNTGELFF. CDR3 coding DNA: TGTGCCAGCAGCTTCCGGCGATGGGACAGACCCAACACCGGGGAGCTGTTTTTT.

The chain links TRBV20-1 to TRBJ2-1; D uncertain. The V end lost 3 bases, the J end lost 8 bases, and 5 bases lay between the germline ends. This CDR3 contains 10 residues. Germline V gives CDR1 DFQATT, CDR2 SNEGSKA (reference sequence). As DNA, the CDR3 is TGCAGTGCTAGCTCCTATGAGCAGTTCTTC. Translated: CSASSYEQFF.

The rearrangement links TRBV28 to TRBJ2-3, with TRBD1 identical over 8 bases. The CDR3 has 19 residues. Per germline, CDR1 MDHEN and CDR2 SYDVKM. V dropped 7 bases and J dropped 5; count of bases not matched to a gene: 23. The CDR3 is CASNLSRTGIVLGQDTQYF. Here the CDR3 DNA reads TGTGCCAGCAACCTTTCGCGGACAGGGATCGTACTGGGTCAAGATACGCAGTATTTT.

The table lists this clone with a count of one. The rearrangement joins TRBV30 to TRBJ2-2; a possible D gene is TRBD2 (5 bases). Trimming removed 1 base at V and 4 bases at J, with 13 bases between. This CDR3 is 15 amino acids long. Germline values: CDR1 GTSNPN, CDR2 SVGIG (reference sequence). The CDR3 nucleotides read TGTGCCTGGAGTGCACCCCCTACTAGCACCGGGGAGCTGTTTTTT. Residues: CAWSAPPTSTGELFF.

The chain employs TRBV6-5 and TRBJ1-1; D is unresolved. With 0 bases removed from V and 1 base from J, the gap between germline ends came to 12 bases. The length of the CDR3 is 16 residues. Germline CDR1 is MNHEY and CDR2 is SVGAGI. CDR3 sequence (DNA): TGTGCCAGCAGTTACTCGAGTTTTGGCGGGAACACTGAAGCTTTCTTT. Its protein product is CASSYSSFGGNTEAFF.

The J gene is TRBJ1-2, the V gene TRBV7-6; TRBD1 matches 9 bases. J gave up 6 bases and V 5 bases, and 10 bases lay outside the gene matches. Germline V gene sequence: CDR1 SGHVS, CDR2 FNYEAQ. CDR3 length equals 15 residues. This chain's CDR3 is CASSRTDTGGHGYTF. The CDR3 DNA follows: TGTGCCAGCAGCCGAACAGACACAGGGGGCCATGGCTACACCTTC.

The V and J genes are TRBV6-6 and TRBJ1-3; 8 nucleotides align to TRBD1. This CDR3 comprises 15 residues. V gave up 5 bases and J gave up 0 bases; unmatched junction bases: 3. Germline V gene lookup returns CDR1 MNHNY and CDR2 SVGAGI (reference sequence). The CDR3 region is CASSPGGRSGNTIYF. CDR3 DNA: TGTGCCAGCAGTCCAGGGGGCCGCTCTGGAAACACCATATATTTT.

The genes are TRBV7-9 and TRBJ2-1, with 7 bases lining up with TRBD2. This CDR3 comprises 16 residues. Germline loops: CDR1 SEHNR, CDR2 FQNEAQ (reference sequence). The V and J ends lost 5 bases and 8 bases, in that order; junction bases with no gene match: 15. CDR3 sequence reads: CASSPLWTSSVDEQFF. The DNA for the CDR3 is TGTGCCAGCAGCCCGCTATGGACTAGTAGTGTGGATGAGCAGTTCTTC.

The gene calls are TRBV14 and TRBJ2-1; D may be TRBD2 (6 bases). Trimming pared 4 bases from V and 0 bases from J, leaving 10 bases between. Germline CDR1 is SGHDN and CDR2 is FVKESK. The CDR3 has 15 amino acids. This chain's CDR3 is CASSLRGSSYNEQFF. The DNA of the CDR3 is TGTGCCAGCAGCCTCCGGGGGAGCTCCTACAATGAGCAGTTCTTC.